Below, 25 T cell receptor beta chains from the same sample are listed, as sequenced in a study of T cell responses to AZD1222 COVID-19 vaccine (dated by TCRdb to the early 2020s). The library relied on the immunoSEQ multiplex PCR assay. As stored in TCRdb, this immuneACCESS dataset retains in-frame rearrangements with V and J assigned. A fraction of the clones does not appear; measured against another copy, unresolved V genes explain less than half of the discrepancy, and the remainder lacks a known reason. Counted in this sample were over 130,000 clones; about 92% of them appeared once. Clones ranked in the top ten supply approximately 3.4% of the sample. This specimen's time point label, per the study, means: about 28 days (+/-7) after the second vaccine dose. Specimen: peripheral blood, collected 28 days after the second AZD1222 dose. The receptor source for this set is an adult who received the AZD1222 COVID-19 vaccine.

The genes are TRBV29-1 and TRBJ2-7; D not certain. Germline CDR1 reads SQVTM; CDR2 reads ANQGSEA. There are 11 residues in the CDR3. Trimming shortened V by 3 bases and J by 7 bases, and 10 bases separated the two germline ends. Here the CDR3 reads CSVDIRREQYF. DNA for the CDR3: TGCAGCGTTGATATCCGGCGGGAGCAGTACTTC.

V and J are TRBV28 and TRBJ1-3; D is ambiguous. In germline, CDR1 is MDHEN, CDR2 SYDVKM. The CDR3 has 17 amino acids. V lost 3 bases and J 2 bases, leaving 17 bases between the germline ends. Here the CDR3 DNA reads TGTGCCAGCAGTTTCTATGGGTCAAGACCACCTGGAAACACCATATATTTT. Translated, it gives CASSFYGSRPPGNTIYF.

The chain carries TRBV10-3 and TRBJ1-5; 7 nucleotides agree with TRBD1. CDR1 is ENHRY and CDR2 is SYGVKD in the germline V gene. Trimming at V came to 6 bases and at J to 3 bases, leaving 5 bases not matched to a gene. The CDR3 has 14 amino acids. This chain's CDR3 is CAIRGGTDNQPQHF. In DNA, the CDR3 is TGTGCCATCAGGGGGGGGACAGACAATCAGCCCCAGCATTTT.

The V and J genes are TRBV23-1 and TRBJ1-1; D unresolved. TRBV23-1 is an ORF, and what it does is uncertain. V lost 9 bases and J 8 bases, leaving 4 bases between the germline ends. The CDR3 extends over 8 amino acids. The CDR3 sequence is CARREAFF. DNA of the CDR3: TGCGCCAGAAGAGAAGCTTTCTTT.

CDR3 amino acids: CASSAGTSGTYNEQFF. The CDR3 DNA sequence: TGTGCCAGTAGTGCGGGGACTAGCGGGACATACAATGAGCAGTTCTTC. The chain joins TRBV19 to TRBJ2-1, with 13 bases aligning to TRBD2. There are 16 residues in the CDR3. V was clipped by 5 bases and J by 4 bases; unmatched bases: 5. Germline assignment: CDR1 LNHDA and CDR2 SQIVND (reference sequence).

The chain carries TRBV9 and TRBJ1-2; TRBD1 matches 12 bases. Germline CDR1 and CDR2: SGDLS and YYNGEE. This CDR3 comprises 17 residues. Trimming took 4 bases from V and 4 from J; bases not matched to a gene: 11. CDR3 DNA: TGTGCCAGCAGCTACGGGACAGGGGGCGGAGGGAGCTATGGCTACACCTTC. It specifies CASSYGTGGGGSYGYTF.

The chain uses TRBV2 and TRBJ2-7; possible D gene TRBD1, 6 bases. Deletions cut 2 bases from V and 4 bases from J, with 15 bases between. The CDR3 extends over 15 amino acids. Germline V gene data show CDR1 as SNHLY and CDR2 as FYNNEI. Here the CDR3 DNA reads TGTGCCAGCAGTGAAATGAGCACAGGGATGTACGAGCAGTACTTC. Translation: CASSEMSTGMYEQYF.

V usage is TRBV29-1 and J usage is TRBJ1-5; tentative D call: TRBD1 (5 bases). V was trimmed by 3 bases and J by 11 bases, leaving 26 bases between them. The germline gives CDR1 SQVTM, CDR2 ANQGSEA. The CDR3 is 16 residues long. CDR3 DNA: TGCAGCGTTGAGGGACCCTCTGGCCGGTGGGGTCCGGCCCAGCATTTT. It yields the protein CSVEGPSGRWGPAQHF.

This clone was recorded only once. The gene calls are TRBV27 and TRBJ1-1, with D hard to call. V lost 3 bases to trimming and J lost 5 bases, with 16 bases between them. The germline gives CDR1 MNHEY, CDR2 SMNVEV (reference sequence). CDR3 length equals 15 residues. Written as DNA, the CDR3 is TGTGCCAGCAGTTTGATAAGACATAGGATGACTGAAGCTTTCTTT. This encodes CASSLIRHRMTEAFF.

This rearrangement joins TRBV28 to TRBJ1-1; 10 nucleotides agree with TRBD1. The junction had 8 bases not matched to a gene; V was cut back by 7 bases and J by 0 bases. The CDR3 extends over 16 amino acids. Germline CDR1 is MDHEN and CDR2 is SYDVKM. CDR3 region: CASTDRGWSMNTEAFF. In nucleotides, the CDR3 is TGTGCCAGCACGGACAGGGGGTGGTCCATGAACACTGAAGCTTTCTTT.

The rearrangement links TRBV29-1 to TRBJ2-1; weak D call: TRBD2 (6 bases). V gave up 3 bases and J gave up 4 bases, with 13 bases separating them. Per the germline V gene, CDR1 is SQVTM and CDR2 is ANQGSEA. The CDR3 has 14 amino acids. The DNA of the CDR3 is TGCAGCGTTGATGTGGGAGGTTCATACAATGAGCAGTTCTTC. It translates to CSVDVGGSYNEQFF.

V and J are TRBV19 and TRBJ2-5; TRBD2 matches at 7 bases. The germline gives CDR1 LNHDA, CDR2 SQIVND (reference sequence). The CDR3 is 15 residues long. V trimming: 4 bases; J trimming: 3 bases; junction bases outside the gene matches: 8. The CDR3 DNA reads TGTGCCAGTAGTACCCCGAGGGCGGGAGAAGAGACCCAGTACTTC. Translation: CASSTPRAGEETQYF.

This chain links TRBV3-1 (or the pseudogene TRBV3-2) with TRBJ2-2; D call uncertain. The germline V and J ends were trimmed by 4 bases and 5 bases, with 17 bases remaining between them. Germline V lookup: CDR1 LGHDT, CDR2 YNNKEL (reference sequence). The CDR3 loop spans 16 amino acids. The CDR3 loop is CASSRWATTQTGELFF. CDR3 DNA: TGTGCCAGCAGCCGATGGGCCACGACTCAGACCGGGGAGCTGTTTTTT.

The rearrangement uses TRBV24-1 and TRBJ2-2, with unresolved D. CDR3 length: 12 amino acids. V gave up 8 bases and J gave up 6 bases, with 9 bases separating them. Germline V gene sequence: CDR1 KGHDR, CDR2 SFDVKD. The CDR3 sequence is CATTSTPGELFF. DNA of the CDR3: TGTGCCACCACTTCGACTCCCGGGGAGCTGTTTTTT.

This clone was seen once. The V call is TRBV12-3 or TRBV12-4, the J call TRBJ2-1; a possible D gene is TRBD2 (6 bases). This CDR3 is 12 amino acids long. V was trimmed by 8 bases and J by 3 bases, leaving 8 bases between them. CDR3: CASRGLYNEQFF. The CDR3 DNA follows: TGTGCCAGCCGGGGACTCTACAATGAGCAGTTCTTC.

The chain combines TRBV30 with TRBJ1-4; 10 bases match TRBD1. Germline trimming cut 4 bases from V and 5 bases from J; bases unmatched to any gene: 1. Germline CDR1 reads GTSNPN; CDR2 reads SVGIG (reference sequence). This CDR3 has 13 amino acids. The CDR3 DNA follows: TGTGCCTGGACGGGACAGGGGAATGAAAAACTGTTTTTT. Its protein product is CAWTGQGNEKLFF.

The rearrangement joins TRBV7-2 to TRBJ2-7, with TRBD2 as a possible D gene (6 bases). From germline, CDR1 is SGHTA and CDR2 FQGNSA. There are 15 residues in the CDR3. Trimming removed 2 bases at V and 1 base at J, with 12 bases between. CDR3 DNA: TGTGCCAGCAGCTTATGGCGGGACCTGTCCTACGAGCAGTACTTC. It yields the protein CASSLWRDLSYEQYF.

The CDR3 sequence is CSVVSGSGTEAFF. The CDR3 DNA follows: TGCAGCGTTGTGTCAGGGAGTGGAACTGAAGCTTTCTTT. The J gene is TRBJ1-1, the V gene TRBV29-1; TRBD1 is a possible D gene (5 bases). CDR3 length: 13 amino acids. Trimming removed 4 bases from V and 5 bases from J, with 14 bases in between. Germline V gene data show CDR1 as SQVTM and CDR2 as ANQGSEA.

This sequence joins TRBV24-1 and TRBJ2-3; 7 positions match TRBD1. This CDR3 has 13 amino acids. Per the germline V gene, CDR1 is KGHDR and CDR2 is SFDVKD. With 3 bases clipped from V and 5 bases from J, the junction kept 1 base outside the gene matches. CDR3 sequence: CATSDGTEDTQYF. Written as DNA, the CDR3 is TGTGCCACCAGTGATGGGACAGAAGATACGCAGTATTTT.

This clone was seen a single time. The chain links TRBV27 to TRBJ1-5, with D tentatively TRBD1 (5 bases). The CDR3 runs 15 residues. Germline CDR1 is MNHEY and CDR2 is SMNVEV (reference sequence). V was pared by 1 base and J by 4 bases, with 11 bases between. The CDR3 DNA follows: TGTGCCAGCAGTTTATATCGGGGGAGGAATCAGCCCCAGCATTTT. It specifies CASSLYRGRNQPQHF.

The rearrangement uses TRBV11-3 and TRBJ1-6; D is uncertain. V lost 2 bases, J lost 0 bases, and 20 bases lay in between. Germline CDR1 reads SGHNT; CDR2 reads YENEEA. The CDR3 spans 20 residues. The CDR3 reads CASSLMIRGPPSSYNSPLHF. The DNA of the CDR3 is TGTGCCAGCAGCTTAATGATCCGCGGGCCGCCGAGCTCCTATAATTCACCCCTCCACTTT.

CDR3 sequence: CASSLDTGGVGYGYTF. In DNA, the CDR3 is TGCGCCAGCAGCTTGGATACAGGGGGCGTAGGATATGGCTACACCTTC. V and J are TRBV5-1 and TRBJ1-2; TRBD1 agrees at 9 bases. The junction had 8 bases not matched to a gene; V was cut back by 0 bases and J by 5 bases. The CDR3 extends over 16 amino acids. Germline CDR1 reads SGHRS; CDR2 reads YFSETQ.

This clone was seen a handful of times. The genes are TRBV2 and TRBJ2-7; D not certain. This CDR3 is built from 13 residues. Germline V gives CDR1 SNHLY, CDR2 FYNNEI. The V and J ends lost 6 bases and 5 bases respectively, with 14 bases between them. The CDR3 loop is CASSLWAGHEQYF. Here the CDR3 DNA reads TGTGCCAGCAGCCTGTGGGCAGGCCACGAGCAGTACTTC.

The V and J genes are TRBV7-3 and TRBJ2-1; D perhaps matches TRBD2 (6 bases). V was cut by 6 bases and J by 0 bases, with 12 bases left in between. CDR3 length: 15 residues. The germline gives CDR1 SGHTA, CDR2 FQGTGA. The CDR3 sequence: CASRSEGNSYNEQFF. The CDR3 DNA reads TGTGCCAGCAGGTCGGAGGGTAACTCCTACAATGAGCAGTTCTTC.

The chain uses TRBV19 and TRBJ1-1, with 10 bases matching TRBD1. Germline V gives CDR1 LNHDA, CDR2 SQIVND (reference sequence). CDR3 length equals 16 residues. V trimming: 4 bases; J trimming: 6 bases; junction bases outside the gene matches: 11. For the CDR3, the DNA is TGTGCCAGTAGTAAACTCCCGGGACAGGGGATCGCTGAAGCTTTCTTT. Amino acids: CASSKLPGQGIAEAFF.